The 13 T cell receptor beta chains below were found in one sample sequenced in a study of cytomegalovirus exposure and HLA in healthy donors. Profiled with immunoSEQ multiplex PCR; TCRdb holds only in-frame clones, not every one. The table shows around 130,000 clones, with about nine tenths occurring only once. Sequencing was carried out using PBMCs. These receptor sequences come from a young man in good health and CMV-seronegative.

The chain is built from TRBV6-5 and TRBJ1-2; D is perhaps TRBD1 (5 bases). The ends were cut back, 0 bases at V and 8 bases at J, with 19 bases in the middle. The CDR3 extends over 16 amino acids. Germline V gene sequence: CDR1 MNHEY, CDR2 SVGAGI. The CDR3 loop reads CASSYSTGVDTEGYTF. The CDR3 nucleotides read TGTGCCAGCAGTTACTCCACCGGTGTGGACACCGAGGGCTACACCTTC.

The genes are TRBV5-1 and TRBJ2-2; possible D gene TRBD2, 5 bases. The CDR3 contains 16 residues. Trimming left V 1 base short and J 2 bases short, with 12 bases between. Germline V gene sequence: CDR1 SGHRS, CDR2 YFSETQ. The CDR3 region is CASSLQLADNTGELFF. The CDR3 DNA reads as TGCGCCAGCAGCTTGCAGCTAGCAGATAACACCGGGGAGCTGTTTTTT.

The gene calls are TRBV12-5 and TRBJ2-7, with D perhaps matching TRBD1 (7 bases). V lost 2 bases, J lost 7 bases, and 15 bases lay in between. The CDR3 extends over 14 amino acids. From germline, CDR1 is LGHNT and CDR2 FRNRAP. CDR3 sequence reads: CASGLRQGGGEQYF. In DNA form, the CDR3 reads TGTGCTAGTGGTTTGAGACAGGGAGGTGGAGAGCAGTACTTC.

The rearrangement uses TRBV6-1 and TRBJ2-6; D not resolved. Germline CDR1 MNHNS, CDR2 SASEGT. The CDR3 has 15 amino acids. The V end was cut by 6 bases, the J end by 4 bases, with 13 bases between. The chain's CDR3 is CASRPIRPGANVLTF. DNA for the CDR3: TGTGCCAGCAGGCCTATCAGGCCCGGGGCCAACGTCCTGACTTTC.

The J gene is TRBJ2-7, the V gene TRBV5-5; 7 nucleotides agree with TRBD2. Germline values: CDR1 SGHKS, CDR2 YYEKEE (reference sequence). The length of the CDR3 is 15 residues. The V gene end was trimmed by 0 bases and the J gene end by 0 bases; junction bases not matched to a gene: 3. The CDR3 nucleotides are TGTGCCAGCAGCTTGGCCGGGGGGAGCTCCTACGAGCAGTACTTC. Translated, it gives CASSLAGGSSYEQYF.

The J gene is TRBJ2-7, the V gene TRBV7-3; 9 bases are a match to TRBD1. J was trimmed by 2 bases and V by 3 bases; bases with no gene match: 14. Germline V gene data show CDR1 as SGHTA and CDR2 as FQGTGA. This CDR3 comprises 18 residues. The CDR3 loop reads CASSFINVGDREAYEQYF. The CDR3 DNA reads TGTGCCAGCAGCTTCATTAACGTGGGGGACAGGGAGGCCTACGAGCAGTACTTC.

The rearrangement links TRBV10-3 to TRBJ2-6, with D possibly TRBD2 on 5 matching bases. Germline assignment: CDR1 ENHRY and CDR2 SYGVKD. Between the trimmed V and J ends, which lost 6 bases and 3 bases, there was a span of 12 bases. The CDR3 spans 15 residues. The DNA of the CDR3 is TGTGCCATCAGCACGCCTAGCTTTGGGGCCAACGTCCTGACTTTC. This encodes CAISTPSFGANVLTF.

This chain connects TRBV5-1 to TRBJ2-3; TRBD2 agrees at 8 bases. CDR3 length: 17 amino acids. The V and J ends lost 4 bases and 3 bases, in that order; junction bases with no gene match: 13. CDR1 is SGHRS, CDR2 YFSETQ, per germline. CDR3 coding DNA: TGCGCCAGCAGCCAACGAGGGTGGCGGGAGGTGACAGATACGCAGTATTTT. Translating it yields CASSQRGWREVTDTQYF.

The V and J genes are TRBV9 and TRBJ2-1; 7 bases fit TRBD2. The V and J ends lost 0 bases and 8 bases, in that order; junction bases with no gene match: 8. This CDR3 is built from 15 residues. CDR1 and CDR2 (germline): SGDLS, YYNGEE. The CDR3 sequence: CASSVGGSVVDEQFF. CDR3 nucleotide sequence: TGTGCCAGCAGCGTAGGCGGGAGTGTTGTCGATGAGCAGTTCTTC. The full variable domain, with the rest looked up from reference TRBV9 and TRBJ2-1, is DSGVTQTPKHLITATGQRVTLRCSPRSGDLSVYWYQQSLDQGLQFLIQYYNGEERAKGNILERFSAQQFPDLHSELNLSSLELGDSALYFCASSVGGSVVDEQFFGPGTRLTVL.

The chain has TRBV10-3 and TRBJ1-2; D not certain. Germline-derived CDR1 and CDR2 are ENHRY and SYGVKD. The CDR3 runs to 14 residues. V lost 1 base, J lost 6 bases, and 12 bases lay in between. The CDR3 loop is CAISEWASNDGYTF. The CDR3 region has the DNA TGTGCCATCAGTGAGTGGGCGTCGAACGATGGCTACACCTTC.

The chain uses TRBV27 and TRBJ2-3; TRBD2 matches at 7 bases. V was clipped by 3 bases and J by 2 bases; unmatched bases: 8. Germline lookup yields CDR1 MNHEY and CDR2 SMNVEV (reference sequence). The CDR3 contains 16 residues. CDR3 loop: CASSLGGVRNTDTQYF. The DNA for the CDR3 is TGTGCCAGCAGTTTGGGGGGGGTGCGGAACACAGATACGCAGTATTTT.

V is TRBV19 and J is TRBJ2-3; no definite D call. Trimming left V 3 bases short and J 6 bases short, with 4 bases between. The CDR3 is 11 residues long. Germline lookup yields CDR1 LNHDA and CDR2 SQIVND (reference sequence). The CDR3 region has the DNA TGTGCCAGTAGTATCAGTGATACGCAGTATTTT. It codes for CASSISDTQYF. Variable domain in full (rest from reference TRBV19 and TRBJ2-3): DGGITQSPKYLFRKEGQNVTLSCEQNLNHDAMYWYRQDPGQGLRLIYYSQIVNDFQKGDIAEGYSVSREKKESFPLTVTSAQKNPTAFYLCASSISDTQYFGPGTRLTVL.

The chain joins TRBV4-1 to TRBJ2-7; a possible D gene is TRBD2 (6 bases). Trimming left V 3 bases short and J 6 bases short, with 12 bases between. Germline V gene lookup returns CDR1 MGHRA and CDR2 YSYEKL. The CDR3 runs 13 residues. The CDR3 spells CASSQGLLGEQYF. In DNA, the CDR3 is TGCGCCAGCAGCCAGGGACTTTTGGGCGAGCAGTACTTC.